The present TCR beta chain was sequenced within a study of early T cells in non-severe SARS-CoV-2 infection. MiXCR, applied by TCRdb to the 5' RACE reads, yields one record per CDR3 protein. This table has tens of thousands of distinct CDR3 sequences, around 13% appearing once. Sequenced material: whole blood, taken at baseline. The receptor was derived from an adult who was a healthcare worker with PCR-confirmed SARS-CoV-2 infection or an uninfected control (not recorded which).

Here the CDR3 reads CASSSRPAGSYNEQFF. CDR3 bases: TGTGCCAGCAGCTCCCGACCAGCAGGGTCCTACAATGAGCAGTTCTTC. V and J are TRBV7-3 and TRBJ2-1; perhaps TRBD1 as D (5 bases). CDR1 and CDR2 from the germline V gene are SGHTA and FQGTGA. V lost 4 bases and J 1 base, leaving 14 bases between the germline ends. This CDR3 region has 16 residues.